This T cell receptor (beta chain) stems from a study of T cell responses to AZD1222 COVID-19 vaccine. Study observations and caveats: White British people made up most donors, females outnumbered males, and clonal diversity was possibly underestimated. AZD1222 recipients seropositive at baseline numbered only six or seven. Two AZD1222 administrations were followed by greater Spike-specific TCR breadth and depth. Spike was spanned by vaccine-associated CD4 TCRs, with dominance at 160-218 and 743-854.

TCRdb's copy holds only in-frame clones and misses some; the assay was immunoSEQ multiplex PCR. The sample carries 150,000 or so clones, 85% to 95% recorded once. This clone was picked up one time. Its antigen remains unidentified. This CDR3 spans 12 amino acids. Germline loops: CDR1 MNHNS, CDR2 SASEGT. The ends were cut back, 0 bases at V and 10 bases at J, with 4 bases in the middle. The origin of this receptor is an adult in good health. This sequence joins TRBV6-1 and TRBJ1-6; no clear D. Sequenced here: peripheral blood, sampled on day 0 of AZD1222 vaccination. The CDR3 loop reads CASSEARSPLHF. The CDR3 DNA sequence: TGTGCCAGCAGTGAAGCACGATCACCCCTCCACTTT.